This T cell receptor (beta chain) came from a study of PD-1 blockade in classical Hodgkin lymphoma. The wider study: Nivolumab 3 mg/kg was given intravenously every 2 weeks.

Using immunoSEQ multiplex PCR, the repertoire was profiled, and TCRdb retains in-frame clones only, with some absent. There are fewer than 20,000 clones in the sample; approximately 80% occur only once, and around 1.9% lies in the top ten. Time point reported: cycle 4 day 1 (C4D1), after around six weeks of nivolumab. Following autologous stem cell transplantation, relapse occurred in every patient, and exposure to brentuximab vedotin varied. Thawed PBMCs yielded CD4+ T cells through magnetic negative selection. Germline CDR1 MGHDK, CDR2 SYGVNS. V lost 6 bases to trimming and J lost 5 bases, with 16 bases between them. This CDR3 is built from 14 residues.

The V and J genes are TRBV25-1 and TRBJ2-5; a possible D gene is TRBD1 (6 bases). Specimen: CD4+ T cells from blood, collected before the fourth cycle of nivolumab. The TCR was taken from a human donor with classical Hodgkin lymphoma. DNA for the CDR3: TGTGCCAGCAGAGCTACGGACAGTGGGGAGACCCAGTACTTC. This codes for CASRATDSGETQYF.